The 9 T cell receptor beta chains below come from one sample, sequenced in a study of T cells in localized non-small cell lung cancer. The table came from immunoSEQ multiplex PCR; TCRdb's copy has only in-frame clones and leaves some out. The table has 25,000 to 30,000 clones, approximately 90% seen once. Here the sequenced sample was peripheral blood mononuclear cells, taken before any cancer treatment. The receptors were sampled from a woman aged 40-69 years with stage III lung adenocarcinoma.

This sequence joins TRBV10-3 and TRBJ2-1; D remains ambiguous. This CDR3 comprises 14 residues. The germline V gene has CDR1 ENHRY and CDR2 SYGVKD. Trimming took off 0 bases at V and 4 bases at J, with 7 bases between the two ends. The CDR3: CAISESSVYNEQFF. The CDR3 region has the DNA TGTGCCATCAGTGAGTCTTCAGTTTACAATGAGCAGTTCTTC.

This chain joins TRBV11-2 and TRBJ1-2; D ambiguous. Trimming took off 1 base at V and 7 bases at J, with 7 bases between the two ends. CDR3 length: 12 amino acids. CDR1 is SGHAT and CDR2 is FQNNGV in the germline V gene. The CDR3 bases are TGTGCCAGCAGCTTAGGAGGCCTTGGCTACACCTTC. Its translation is CASSLGGLGYTF.

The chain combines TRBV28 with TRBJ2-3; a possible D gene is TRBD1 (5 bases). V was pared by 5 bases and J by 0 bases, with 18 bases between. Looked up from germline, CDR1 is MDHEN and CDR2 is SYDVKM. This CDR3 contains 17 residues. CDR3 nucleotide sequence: TGTGCCAGCAGTAGCCCTGACAGTATCTCTAGCACAGATACGCAGTATTTT. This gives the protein CASSSPDSISSTDTQYF.

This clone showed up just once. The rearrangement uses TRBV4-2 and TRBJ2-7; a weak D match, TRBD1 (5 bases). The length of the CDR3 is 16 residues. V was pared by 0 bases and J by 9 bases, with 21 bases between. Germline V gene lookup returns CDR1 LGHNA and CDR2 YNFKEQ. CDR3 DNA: TGTGCCAGCAGCCAAGATAAAGGAACAGGCCCTGGCGGGCAGTACTTC. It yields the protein CASSQDKGTGPGGQYF.

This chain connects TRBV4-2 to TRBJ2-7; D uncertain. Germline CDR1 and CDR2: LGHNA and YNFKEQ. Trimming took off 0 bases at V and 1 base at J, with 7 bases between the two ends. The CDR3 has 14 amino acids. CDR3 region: CASSQDRLSYEQYF. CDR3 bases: TGTGCCAGCAGCCAAGACAGGCTTTCCTACGAGCAGTACTTC.

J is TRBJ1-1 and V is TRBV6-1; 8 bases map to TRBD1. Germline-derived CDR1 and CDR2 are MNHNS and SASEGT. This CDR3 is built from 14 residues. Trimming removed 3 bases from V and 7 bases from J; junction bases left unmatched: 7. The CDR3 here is CASSEETGVGEAFF. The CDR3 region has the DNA TGTGCCAGCAGTGAGGAGACAGGGGTTGGTGAAGCTTTCTTT.

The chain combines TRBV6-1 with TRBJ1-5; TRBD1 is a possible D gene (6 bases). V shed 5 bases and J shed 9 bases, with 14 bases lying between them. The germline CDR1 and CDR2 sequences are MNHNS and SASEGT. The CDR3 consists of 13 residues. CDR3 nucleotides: TGTGCCAGCAGTCCTCAGGGCAGGGGGCCCCAGCATTTT. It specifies CASSPQGRGPQHF.

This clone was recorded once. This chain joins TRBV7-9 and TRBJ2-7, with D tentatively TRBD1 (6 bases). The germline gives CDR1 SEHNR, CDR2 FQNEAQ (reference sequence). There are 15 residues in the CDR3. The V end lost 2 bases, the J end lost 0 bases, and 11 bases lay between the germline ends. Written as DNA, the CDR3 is TGTGCCAGCAGCTTAAGTCAGGGGATCTCCTACGAGCAGTACTTC. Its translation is CASSLSQGISYEQYF.

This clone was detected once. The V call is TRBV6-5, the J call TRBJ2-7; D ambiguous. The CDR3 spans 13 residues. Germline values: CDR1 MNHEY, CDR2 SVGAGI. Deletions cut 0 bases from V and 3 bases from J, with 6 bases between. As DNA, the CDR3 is TGTGCCAGCAGTTACTCGGTGGGCTACGAGCAGTACTTC. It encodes CASSYSVGYEQYF.